This TCR beta chain is drawn from a study of cytomegalovirus exposure and HLA in healthy donors. This clone has a handful of counts. The primer mix had 60 Vbeta and 13 Jbeta primers. In the original analysis: About 12 million of 80 million or so unique TCR beta chains were shared, per a later count. Method: immunoSEQ multiplex PCR; TCRdb's copy keeps in-frame clones and lacks some. The V and J calls and clone size come from that table; D and trimming were worked out from the DNA. The sample contains 70,000 to 90,000 clones, around 66% of which appear only once. The CDR3 runs to 13 residues. The junction had 2 bases not matched to a gene; V was cut back by 6 bases and J by 1 base. Germline assignment: CDR1 MNHNY and CDR2 SVGAGI (reference sequence).

Material for sequencing was PBMCs. This receptor was obtained from a woman in her thirties or forties in good health and CMV-seropositive. The rearrangement links TRBV6-6 to TRBJ2-7; TRBD2 agrees at 8 bases. The CDR3 here is CASRPSGSYEQYF. DNA of the CDR3: TGTGCCAGCAGGCCTAGCGGGTCCTACGAGCAGTACTTC.